The next 19 T cell receptor beta chains were all read from a single sample in a study of cytomegalovirus exposure and HLA in healthy donors. The PCR was carried out with 60 Vbeta primers and 13 Jbeta primers. Produced via immunoSEQ multiplex PCR; TCRdb's table is partial and in-frame only. The sample has 150,000 to 200,000 clones; roughly two thirds are singletons. Material for sequencing was PBMCs. These receptors were obtained from a woman between 18 and 29 years old in good health and CMV-seropositive.

The rearrangement links TRBV6-6 to TRBJ2-1, with D unresolved. The CDR3 spans 15 residues. Trimming pared 4 bases from V and 0 bases from J, leaving 10 bases between. CDR1 and CDR2 from the germline V gene are MNHNY and SVGAGI (reference sequence). The CDR3 region has the DNA TGTGCCAGCAGTTTGAGCGCTAGCTCCTACAATGAGCAGTTCTTC. Its translation is CASSLSASSYNEQFF.

The V gene is TRBV5-6, the J gene TRBJ1-4, with D perhaps matching TRBD1 (6 bases). The V gene's germline CDR1 is SGHDT and CDR2 YYEEEE. Trimming took 1 base from V and 8 from J, leaving 12 bases between them. CDR3 length: 14 amino acids. The CDR3 DNA is TGTGCCAGCAGCTTGTTACAGGGTGGAGAAAAACTGTTTTTT. Protein product: CASSLLQGGEKLFF.

The genes are TRBV4-2 and TRBJ2-3, with 7 bases that match TRBD2. The CDR3 is 17 residues long. Germline V CDR1 and CDR2: LGHNA, YNFKEQ. Unmatched junction bases numbered 8, after V lost 0 bases and J lost 2 bases. The CDR3 reads CASSQDSGGSSTDTQYF. Here the CDR3 DNA reads TGTGCCAGCAGCCAAGATTCCGGGGGGTCCTCCACAGATACGCAGTATTTT.

This clone was counted between two and nine times. The rearrangement joins TRBV4-1 to TRBJ2-7, with D possibly being TRBD1 (5 bases). Germline assignment: CDR1 MGHRA and CDR2 YSYEKL. V was trimmed by 1 base and J by 2 bases, leaving 12 bases between them. This CDR3 is 15 amino acids long. CDR3 DNA: TGCGCCAGCAGCCAAGCTACAGGTTTGACCTACGAGCAGTACTTC. Its translation is CASSQATGLTYEQYF.

This clone has more than one count but fewer than ten. This rearrangement joins TRBV9 to TRBJ1-2; D might be TRBD1 (5 bases). This CDR3 spans 15 amino acids. Trimming left V 3 bases short and J 9 bases short, with 21 bases between. The germline CDR1 and CDR2 sequences are SGDLS and YYNGEE. The CDR3 DNA follows: TGTGCCAGCAGCGCTACTTCTGGGGCGAGTCGTAGCTACACCTTC. Translating it yields CASSATSGASRSYTF.

The rearrangement links TRBV5-1 to TRBJ1-1, with 9 bases aligning to TRBD1. The CDR3 spans 14 residues. Germline V CDR1 and CDR2: SGHRS, YFSETQ. The V gene end was trimmed by 4 bases and the J gene end by 4 bases; junction bases not matched to a gene: 5. CDR3 sequence: CASSDTGGITEAFF. For the CDR3, the DNA is TGCGCCAGCAGCGACACAGGGGGCATCACTGAAGCTTTCTTT.

This clone was counted between two and nine times. The gene calls are TRBV5-6 and TRBJ1-1; no clear D gene. The V and J ends lost 3 bases and 8 bases respectively, with 11 bases between them. The CDR3 length is 12 residues. Germline V CDR1 and CDR2: SGHDT, YYEEEE. CDR3 region: CASSSYTVEAFF. The CDR3 nucleotides are TGTGCCAGCAGCTCGTATACTGTGGAAGCTTTCTTT.

The rearrangement links TRBV5-1 to TRBJ1-1, with 9 positions matching TRBD1. V lost 5 bases to trimming and J lost 0 bases; unmatched junction nucleotides: 8. This CDR3 comprises 16 residues. Germline values: CDR1 SGHRS, CDR2 YFSETQ. CDR3 sequence: CASSYGTGKLNTEAFF. Here the CDR3 DNA reads TGCGCCAGCAGTTACGGGACAGGGAAGTTGAACACTGAAGCTTTCTTT.

The rearrangement links TRBV5-8 to TRBJ2-2; 13 nucleotides align to TRBD2. CDR1 and CDR2 from the germline V gene are SGHTS and YDEGEE. The CDR3 loop spans 17 amino acids. Trimming removed 4 bases from V and 7 bases from J; junction bases left unmatched: 10. The CDR3 protein is CASSPWTSGGPSGELFF. As DNA, the CDR3 is TGTGCCAGCAGCCCCTGGACTAGCGGGGGCCCCAGCGGGGAGCTGTTTTTT. The complete variable domain, with remaining parts taken from reference TRBV5-8 and TRBJ2-2, reads EAGVTQSPTHLIKTRGQQATLRCSPISGHTSVYWYQQALGLGLQFLLWYDEGEERNRGNFPPRFSGRQFPNYSSELNVNALELEDSALYLCASSPWTSGGPSGELFFGEGSRLTVL.

In its sample, this clone was seen a few times. The V gene is TRBV7-9, the J gene TRBJ2-3; TRBD1 agrees at 11 bases. V gave up 4 bases and J gave up 3 bases; unmatched junction bases: 6. The CDR3 has 16 residues. Germline assignment: CDR1 SEHNR and CDR2 FQNEAQ (reference sequence). CDR3 nucleotide sequence: TGTGCCAGCAGCTCCGGGACAGGGGGACGGACAGATACGCAGTATTTT. Its protein is CASSSGTGGRTDTQYF.

The sample holds a few counts of this clone. The chain recombines TRBV5-1 with TRBJ2-1; no firm D call. The germline V gene has CDR1 SGHRS and CDR2 YFSETQ. This CDR3 has 13 residues. V lost 1 base and J 5 bases, leaving 7 bases between the germline ends. CDR3 protein: CASSLIPNNEQFF. The CDR3 nucleotides read TGCGCCAGCAGCTTGATTCCCAACAATGAGCAGTTCTTC.

This clone was recorded a few times. The rearrangement joins TRBV7-9 to TRBJ2-3, with 10 bases matching TRBD2. Germline assignment: CDR1 SEHNR and CDR2 FQNEAQ (reference sequence). V was clipped by 6 bases and J by 5 bases; unmatched bases: 11. The CDR3 length is 16 residues. This CDR3 reads CASSSSGSFVLDTQYF. Written as DNA, the CDR3 is TGTGCCAGCAGTTCTAGCGGGAGCTTTGTTTTAGATACGCAGTATTTT. Full variable domain (outside the CDR3, taken from reference TRBV7-9 and TRBJ2-3): DTGVSQNPRHKITKRGQNVTFRCDPISEHNRLYWYRQTLGQGPEFLTYFQNEAQLEKSRLLSDRFSAERPKGSFSTLEIQRTEQGDSAMYLCASSSSGSFVLDTQYFGPGTRLTVL.

This chain uses TRBV5-1 with TRBJ1-2; 12 nucleotides match TRBD1. The CDR3 consists of 15 residues. Losses at the gene ends were 4 bases for V and 6 bases for J; bases not matched to a gene: 7. Germline V gives CDR1 SGHRS, CDR2 YFSETQ. CDR3 coding DNA: TGCGCCAGCAGCGCGCGGGACAGGGGGCTTGATGGCTACACCTTC. Translated: CASSARDRGLDGYTF.

A word on this clone: Because it lacks the conserved phenylalanine or tryptophan at the end, this CDR3 is likely a read error. The CDR3, as DNA: TGTGCCAGTAGTATACGGGATGGCAATCAGCCCCAGCATGTT. Translation gives CASSIRDGNQPQHV. This chain links TRBV19 with TRBJ1-5; D gene ambiguous. In germline, CDR1 is LNHDA, CDR2 SQIVND (reference sequence). Trimming stripped 2 bases from V and 2 bases from J, with 7 bases between. The CDR3 consists of 14 residues.

This chain links TRBV4-2 with TRBJ2-7; 7 bases align to TRBD1. The CDR3 extends over 12 amino acids. V dropped 9 bases and J dropped 5; count of bases not matched to a gene: 7. CDR1 is LGHNA and CDR2 is YNFKEQ in the germline V gene. The CDR3 nucleotides are TGTGCCAGTACAGGGGCAGGAGACGAGCAGTACTTC. Its protein is CASTGAGDEQYF.

V gene TRBV4-3 combines with J gene TRBJ1-5; 7 bases agree with TRBD1. Germline CDR1 and CDR2: LGHNA and YSLEER. This CDR3 spans 15 amino acids. V trimming: 4 bases; J trimming: 11 bases; junction bases outside the gene matches: 14. CDR3 residues: CASSPSGQAGSAQHF. DNA of the CDR3: TGCGCCAGCAGCCCCTCTGGACAGGCTGGGTCGGCCCAGCATTTT.

This clone showed up just a few times. The chain links TRBV6-1 to TRBJ1-5, with TRBD1 as a possible D gene (6 bases). Germline assignment: CDR1 MNHNS and CDR2 SASEGT. V lost 5 bases and J 2 bases, leaving 13 bases between the germline ends. This CDR3 region has 15 residues. CDR3 residues: CASSLQGMGNQPQHF. Here the CDR3 DNA reads TGTGCCAGCAGTCTACAGGGTATGGGCAATCAGCCCCAGCATTTT.

This clone was counted a single time. The chain combines TRBV6-6 with TRBJ1-3; 7 positions agree with TRBD1. CDR1 MNHNY and CDR2 SVGAGI come from the germline V gene (reference sequence). This CDR3 is 14 amino acids long. J lost 4 bases, V lost 7 bases, and 7 bases had no gene match. CDR3 amino acids: CASTLDRVGNTIYF. The DNA for the CDR3 is TGTGCCAGCACTCTAGACAGGGTCGGAAACACCATATATTTT.

The chain couples TRBV9 to TRBJ2-1; TRBD1 is a possible D gene (6 bases). The CDR3 loop spans 17 amino acids. The germline gives CDR1 SGDLS, CDR2 YYNGEE. Trimming shortened V by 3 bases and J by 0 bases, and 16 bases separated the two germline ends. The CDR3 region has the DNA TGTGCCAGCAGCGCTGGGGGCCGGGTGAGCTCCTACAATGAGCAGTTCTTC. This gives the protein CASSAGGRVSSYNEQFF.